The present T cell receptor (beta chain) was sequenced within a study of Graves' ophthalmopathy and Graves' hyperthyroidism. Study-wide findings and caveats: Ophthalmopathy cases were distinguished from stable hyperthyroidism by a 13-signature model, reaching about 90% sensitivity and about 80% specificity. It was with 65% to 71% sensitivity and approximately 75% specificity that the model predicted ophthalmopathy progression.

TCR beta CDR3 amplification used RNA transcripts. The authors performed first-round RT-PCR with HTBI primers and then a second-round multiplex PCR. One entry per CDR3 protein results from TCRdb running MiXCR on the multiplex PCR reads. The repertoire holds about 620,000 distinct CDR3 sequences, with 20% to 25% as singletons. CDR1 is DFQATT and CDR2 is SNEGSKA in the germline V gene (reference sequence). V shed 8 bases, J shed 4 bases, and the junction held 10 bases outside the gene matches. This CDR3 region has 13 residues. Ten or more counts support this clonotype. What it binds is not known. This TCR came from a woman aged 18-29 years with stable Graves' hyperthyroidism. Some clones in this sample may be carry-over from other donors' samples. The chain is built from TRBV20-1 and TRBJ2-7, with TRBD2 identical over 8 bases. The source material was peripheral blood. CDR3 nucleotides: TGCAGTTTAGGGGTAGCGGGGAGTTACGAGCAGTACTTC. Its protein is CSLGVAGSYEQYF.